These 21 T cell receptor beta chains were sequenced from one sample in a study of blood T cell repertoires in COVID-19. Method: immunoSEQ multiplex PCR; TCRdb's copy keeps in-frame clones and lacks some. The repertoire holds around 150,000 clones, with about 88% as singletons. The specimen sequenced was peripheral blood. Receptors originate from a man between 18 and 35 years old with acute or convalescent COVID-19.

The gene calls are TRBV18 and TRBJ2-4, with TRBD1 identical over 9 bases. With 4 bases clipped from V and 4 bases from J, the junction kept 8 bases outside the gene matches. CDR3 length: 16 residues. Germline assignment: CDR1 KGHSH and CDR2 LQKENI. The CDR3 sequence: CASSLLSGQGKNIQYF. The CDR3 coding sequence is TGTGCCAGCTCACTCCTTAGTGGACAGGGGAAAAACATTCAGTACTTC.

The chain has TRBV27 and TRBJ1-2; 8 bases are a match to TRBD1. Germline V gives CDR1 MNHEY, CDR2 SMNVEV (reference sequence). The CDR3 has 13 amino acids. V dropped 6 bases and J dropped 8; count of bases not matched to a gene: 8. The CDR3 region has the DNA TGTGCCAGCAGACCGGGACAGGCTCGGGGCTACACCTTC. Translating it yields CASRPGQARGYTF.

V usage is TRBV19 and J usage is TRBJ1-5; no clear D. The germline CDR1 and CDR2 sequences are LNHDA and SQIVND (reference sequence). Trimming left V 5 bases short and J 0 bases short, with 8 bases between. CDR3 length: 14 residues. The CDR3 DNA reads TGTGCCAGTAGTTCGTCCGTTAGCAATCAGCCCCAGCATTTT. Protein sequence: CASSSSVSNQPQHF.

This chain uses TRBV3-1 (or the pseudogene TRBV3-2) with TRBJ1-1, with D possibly matching TRBD1 (5 bases). Trimming removed 3 bases from V and 0 bases from J, with 17 bases in between. CDR3 length: 17 residues. Germline loops: CDR1 LGHDT, CDR2 YNNKEL (reference sequence). CDR3 loop: CASSHGRKQVMNTEAFF. The CDR3 DNA reads as TGTGCCAGCAGCCACGGAAGAAAACAGGTTATGAACACTGAAGCTTTCTTT.

This chain uses TRBV3-1 (or the pseudogene TRBV3-2) with TRBJ1-3; the match to TRBD1 covers 7 bases. V lost 4 bases, J lost 0 bases, and 6 bases stayed unmatched. The CDR3 runs 16 residues. Germline loops: CDR1 LGHDT, CDR2 YNNKEL (reference sequence). The chain's CDR3 is CASSPWDSSSGNTIYF. In DNA form, the CDR3 reads TGTGCCAGCAGCCCCTGGGACAGCAGCTCTGGAAACACCATATATTTT.

The V gene is TRBV6-6, the J gene TRBJ1-1; 8 nucleotides line up with TRBD1. The CDR3 spans 16 residues. V shed 2 bases, J shed 5 bases, and the junction held 10 bases outside the gene matches. Looked up from germline, CDR1 is MNHNY and CDR2 is SVGAGI (reference sequence). CDR3 nucleotides: TGTGCCAGCAGTTACGGGACAGGTGGAGGTAGGACTGAAGCTTTCTTT. Translated: CASSYGTGGGRTEAFF.

The CDR3 region is CASSLEYGPGTEAFF. CDR3 nucleotides: TGTGCCAGCAGCTTAGAGTACGGTCCGGGTACTGAAGCTTTCTTT. The V gene is TRBV11-2, the J gene TRBJ1-1, with D unresolved. V was cut by 0 bases and J by 5 bases, with 13 bases left in between. The CDR3 is 15 amino acids. Germline CDR1 reads SGHAT; CDR2 reads FQNNGV.

The CDR3: CASSQQGSSYGYTF. CDR3 coding DNA: TGTGCCAGCAGCCAACAGGGGTCCTCGTATGGCTACACCTTC. This chain connects TRBV7-9 to TRBJ1-2; 7 positions match TRBD1. The V gene end was trimmed by 5 bases and the J gene end by 5 bases; junction bases not matched to a gene: 8. The CDR3 contains 14 residues. From germline, CDR1 is SEHNR and CDR2 FQNEAQ (reference sequence).

The gene calls are TRBV11-3 and TRBJ2-1; TRBD2 matches 9 bases. Germline loops: CDR1 SGHNT, CDR2 YENEEA. The CDR3 is 16 residues long. V lost 4 bases to trimming and J lost 0 bases; unmatched junction nucleotides: 4. Here the CDR3 reads CASSSSGANSYNEQFF. The CDR3 DNA follows: TGTGCCAGCAGCTCTAGCGGGGCAAACTCCTACAATGAGCAGTTCTTC.

V is TRBV4-2 and J is TRBJ2-1; 10 nucleotides match TRBD2. The V segment lost 3 bases and the J segment 6 bases; nucleotides outside the gene matches: 5. This CDR3 spans 15 amino acids. CDR1 LGHNA and CDR2 YNFKEQ come from the germline V gene. CDR3 coding DNA: TGTGCCAGCAGCCAGCTCAGCGGGGGGGGCAATGAGCAGTTCTTC. Translating gives CASSQLSGGGNEQFF.

The chain joins TRBV30 to TRBJ2-7; D perhaps matches TRBD1 (5 bases). There are 12 residues in the CDR3. CDR1 and CDR2 from the germline V gene are GTSNPN and SVGIG (reference sequence). The germline V and J ends were trimmed by 5 bases and 3 bases, with 11 bases remaining between them. CDR3 sequence: CAWGPGLYEQYF. The CDR3 DNA is TGTGCCTGGGGACCAGGGCTCTACGAGCAGTACTTC.

This chain joins TRBV6-2 or TRBV6-3 and TRBJ2-7; perhaps TRBD2 as D (6 bases). Trimming took 2 bases from V and 0 from J, leaving 14 bases between them. This CDR3 is built from 16 residues. Germline V gene data show CDR1 as MNHEY and CDR2 as SVGEGT. CDR3 nucleotide sequence: TGTGCCAGCAGTTACCTTACGGGGGAGGCCTCCTACGAGCAGTACTTC. It specifies CASSYLTGEASYEQYF.

The CDR3 sequence is CASSHNTPNTEAFF. The CDR3 region has the DNA TGCGCCAGCAGCCATAATACACCGAACACTGAAGCTTTCTTT. The genes are TRBV4-1 and TRBJ1-1; D gene unclear. The germline V gene encodes CDR1 MGHRA and CDR2 YSYEKL. The germline V and J ends were trimmed by 3 bases and 1 base, with 9 bases remaining between them. CDR3 length: 14 residues.

V gene TRBV27 combines with J gene TRBJ2-3, with 11 bases matching TRBD2. CDR3 length: 16 residues. V dropped 5 bases and J dropped 8; count of bases not matched to a gene: 12. CDR1 is MNHEY, CDR2 SMNVEV, per germline (reference sequence). CDR3 nucleotide sequence: TGTGCCAGCAGTCTTACTAGCGGGGGCTCGTCAAGTACGCAGTATTTT. Encoded protein: CASSLTSGGSSSTQYF.

This rearrangement joins TRBV27 to TRBJ2-7; TRBD2 aligns across 9 bases. The CDR3 covers 16 residues. V was pared by 5 bases and J by 3 bases, with 11 bases of the junction left unmatched. Germline V gene sequence: CDR1 MNHEY, CDR2 SMNVEV (reference sequence). CDR3 DNA: TGTGCCAGCAGTCCCTCTTCTAGCGGGGTTTTCTACGAGCAGTACGTC. Its translation is CASSPSSSGVFYEQYV.

The gene calls are TRBV11-2 and TRBJ1-1; D gene ambiguous. The CDR3 runs 15 residues. V was clipped by 1 base and J by 0 bases, with 9 bases between them. Germline lookup yields CDR1 SGHAT and CDR2 FQNNGV. The CDR3 DNA is TGTGCCAGCAGCTTAGGATCACAGATGAACACTGAAGCTTTCTTT. Its protein is CASSLGSQMNTEAFF. Based on the CDR3 plus reference TRBV11-2 and TRBJ1-1, the full variable domain is EAGVAQSPRYKIIEKRQSVAFWCNPISGHATLYWYQQILGQGPKLLIQFQNNGVVDDSQLPKDRFSAERLKGVDSTLKIQPAKLEDSAVYLCASSLGSQMNTEAFFGQGTRLTVV.

The chain is built from TRBV6-2 or TRBV6-3 and TRBJ2-7; the D is unclear. There are 14 residues in the CDR3. Germline-derived CDR1 and CDR2 are MNHEY and SVGEGT. V dropped 0 bases and J dropped 2 bases, with 8 bases sitting between them. The CDR3 protein is CASSYSNGAYEQYV. The DNA for the CDR3 is TGTGCCAGCAGTTACTCGAACGGAGCCTACGAGCAGTACGTC.

The chain uses TRBV7-2 and TRBJ2-1; tentatively, D is TRBD1 (6 bases). Germline V gene data show CDR1 as SGHTA and CDR2 as FQGNSA. The V end was cut by 5 bases, the J end by 10 bases, with 15 bases between. The CDR3 runs to 13 residues. In nucleotides, the CDR3 is TGTGCCAGCAGCACCCACAGGGATCTCGAGCAGTTCTTC. Its protein product is CASSTHRDLEQFF.

The table lists this clone with a few counts. The chain is built from TRBV5-6 and TRBJ1-3, with a tentative D call TRBD1 (5 bases). The CDR3 sequence is 16 residues long. Germline assignment: CDR1 SGHDT and CDR2 YYEEEE. Between the trimmed V and J ends, which lost 0 bases and 2 bases, there was a span of 12 bases. CDR3 residues: CASSLGTGGAGNTIYF. Here the CDR3 DNA reads TGTGCCAGCAGCTTGGGAACTGGGGGGGCTGGAAACACCATATATTTT. Full variable domain (missing parts from reference TRBV5-6 and TRBJ1-3): DAGVTQSPTHLIKTRGQQVTLRCSPKSGHDTVSWYQQALGQGPQFIFQYYEEEERQRGNFPDRFSGHQFPNYSSELNVNALLLGDSALYLCASSLGTGGAGNTIYFGEGSWLTVV.

J is TRBJ1-1 and V is TRBV19; TRBD1 might be the D (5 bases). The germline V and J ends were trimmed by 4 bases and 0 bases, with 9 bases remaining between them. Germline V CDR1 and CDR2: LNHDA, SQIVND (reference sequence). The CDR3 runs to 14 residues. The CDR3 sequence is CASSTDTLNTEAFF. Here the CDR3 DNA reads TGTGCCAGTAGTACGGACACCTTGAACACTGAAGCTTTCTTT. Complete variable domain (other parts from reference TRBV19 and TRBJ1-1): DGGITQSPKYLFRKEGQNVTLSCEQNLNHDAMYWYRQDPGQGLRLIYYSQIVNDFQKGDIAEGYSVSREKKESFPLTVTSAQKNPTAFYLCASSTDTLNTEAFFGQGTRLTVV.

This clone has just one count. CDR3 region: CASSSGGRASYEQYF. Here the CDR3 DNA reads TGTGCCAGCAGCTCCGGAGGAAGGGCCTCCTACGAGCAGTACTTC. The genes are TRBV7-6 and TRBJ2-7; possible D gene TRBD2, 5 bases. This CDR3 is 15 amino acids long. Germline-derived CDR1 and CDR2 are SGHVS and FNYEAQ. The V end lost 4 bases, the J end lost 0 bases, and 13 bases lay between the germline ends.